This TCR beta chain was found in a study of cytomegalovirus exposure and HLA in healthy donors. The CDR3 loop spans 15 amino acids. CDR1 SGHDT and CDR2 YYEEEE come from the germline V gene. V trimming: 4 bases; J trimming: 7 bases; junction bases outside the gene matches: 9. With 60 Vbeta and 13 Jbeta primers, the PCR was carried out. Some clones are missing from TCRdb's copy, which holds only in-frame ones; the method was immunoSEQ multiplex PCR. Counted here are 190,000 or so clones, around 83% occurring once; the ten biggest clones make up more than 8.5%. The rearrangement uses TRBV5-6 and TRBJ2-2; 8 nucleotides align to TRBD2. The sample consisted of PBMCs. The source of this sequence is a woman in her 50s in good health and CMV-seropositive. The CDR3 spells CASSQTSERFGELFF. Here the CDR3 DNA reads TGTGCCAGCAGCCAGACTAGCGAAAGGTTCGGGGAGCTGTTTTTT.